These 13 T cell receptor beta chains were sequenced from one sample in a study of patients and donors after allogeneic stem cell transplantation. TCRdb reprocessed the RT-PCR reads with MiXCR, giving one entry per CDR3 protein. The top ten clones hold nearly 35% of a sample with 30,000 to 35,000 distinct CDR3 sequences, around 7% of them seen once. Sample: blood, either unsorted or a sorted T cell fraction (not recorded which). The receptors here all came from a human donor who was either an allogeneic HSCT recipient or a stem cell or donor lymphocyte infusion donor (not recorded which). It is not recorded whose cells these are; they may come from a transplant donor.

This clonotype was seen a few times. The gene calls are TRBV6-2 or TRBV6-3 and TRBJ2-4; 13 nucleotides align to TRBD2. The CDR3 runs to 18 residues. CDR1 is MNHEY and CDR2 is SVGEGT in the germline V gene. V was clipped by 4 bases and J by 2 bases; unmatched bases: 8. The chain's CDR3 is CASSLGLAGRTTKNIQYF. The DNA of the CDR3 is TGTGCCAGCAGTTTGGGACTAGCGGGACGGACGACCAAAAACATTCAGTACTTC.

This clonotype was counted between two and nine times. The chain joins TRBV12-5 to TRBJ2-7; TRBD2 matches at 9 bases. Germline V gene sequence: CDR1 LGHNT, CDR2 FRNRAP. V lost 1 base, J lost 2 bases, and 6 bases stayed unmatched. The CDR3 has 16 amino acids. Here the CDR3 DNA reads TGTGCTAGTGGTTTGGGGGTAGCGGGAGCAACCTACGAGCAGTACTTC. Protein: CASGLGVAGATYEQYF.

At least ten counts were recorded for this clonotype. The CDR3 region is CASSLNPVETQYF. CDR3 nucleotide sequence: TGTGCCAGCAGCTTAAACCCAGTCGAGACCCAGTACTTC. V gene TRBV11-2 combines with J gene TRBJ2-5; D gene uncertain. Germline CDR1 reads SGHAT; CDR2 reads FQNNGV. V lost 2 bases to trimming and J lost 5 bases, with 9 bases between them. The CDR3 spans 13 residues.

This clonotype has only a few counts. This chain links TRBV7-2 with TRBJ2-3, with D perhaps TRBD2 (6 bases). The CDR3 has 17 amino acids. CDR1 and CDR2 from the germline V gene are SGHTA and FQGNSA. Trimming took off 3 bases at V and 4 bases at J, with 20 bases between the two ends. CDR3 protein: CASSFNLHGSGADTQYF. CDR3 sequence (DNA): TGTGCCAGCAGCTTCAACCTTCACGGGAGTGGTGCAGATACGCAGTATTTT. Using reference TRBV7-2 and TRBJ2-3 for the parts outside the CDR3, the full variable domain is GAGVSQSPSNKVTEKGKDVELRCDPISGHTALYWYRQSLGQGLEFLIYFQGNSAPDKSGLPSDRFSAERTGGSVSTLTIQRTQQEDSAVYLCASSFNLHGSGADTQYFGPGTRLTVL.

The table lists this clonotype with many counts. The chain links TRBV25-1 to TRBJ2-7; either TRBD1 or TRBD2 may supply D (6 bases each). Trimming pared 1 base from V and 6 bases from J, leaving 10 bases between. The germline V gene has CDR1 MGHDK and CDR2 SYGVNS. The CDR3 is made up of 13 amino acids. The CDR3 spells CASSEWRGFEQYF. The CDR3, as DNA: TGTGCCAGCAGTGAATGGAGGGGGTTCGAGCAGTACTTC.

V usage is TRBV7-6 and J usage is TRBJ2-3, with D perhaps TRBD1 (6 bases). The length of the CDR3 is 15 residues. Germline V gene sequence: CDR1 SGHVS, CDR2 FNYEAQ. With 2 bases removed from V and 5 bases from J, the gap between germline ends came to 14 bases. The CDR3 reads CASSLPVQGGDTQYF. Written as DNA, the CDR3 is TGTGCCAGCAGCTTACCTGTACAGGGTGGAGATACGCAGTATTTT.

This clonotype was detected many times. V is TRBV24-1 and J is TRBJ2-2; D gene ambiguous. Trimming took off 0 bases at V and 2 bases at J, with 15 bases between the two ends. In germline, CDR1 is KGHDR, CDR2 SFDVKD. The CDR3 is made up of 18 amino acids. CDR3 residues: CATSDLPPRGRNTGELFF. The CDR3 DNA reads TGTGCCACCAGTGATTTGCCCCCGCGTGGCCGAAACACCGGGGAGCTGTTTTTT.

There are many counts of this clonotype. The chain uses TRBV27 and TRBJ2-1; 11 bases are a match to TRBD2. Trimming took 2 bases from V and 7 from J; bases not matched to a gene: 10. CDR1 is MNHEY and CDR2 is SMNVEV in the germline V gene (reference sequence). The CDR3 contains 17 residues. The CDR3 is CASSLVPSSGRANEQFF. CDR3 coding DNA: TGTGCCAGCAGTTTAGTGCCTAGTAGCGGGAGGGCTAATGAGCAGTTCTTC.

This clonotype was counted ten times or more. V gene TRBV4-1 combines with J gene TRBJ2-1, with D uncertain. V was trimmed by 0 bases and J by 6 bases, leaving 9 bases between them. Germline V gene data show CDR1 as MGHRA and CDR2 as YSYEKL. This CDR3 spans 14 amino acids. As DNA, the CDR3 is TGCGCCAGCAGCCAAGAAGTGAACCCCAATGAGCAGTTCTTC. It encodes CASSQEVNPNEQFF.

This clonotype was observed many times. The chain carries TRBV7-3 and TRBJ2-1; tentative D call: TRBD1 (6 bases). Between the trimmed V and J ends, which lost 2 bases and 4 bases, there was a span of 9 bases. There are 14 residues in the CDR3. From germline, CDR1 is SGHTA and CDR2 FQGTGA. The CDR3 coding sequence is TGTGCCAGCAGCTTAGGGACACCTTACAATGAGCAGTTCTTC. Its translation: CASSLGTPYNEQFF.

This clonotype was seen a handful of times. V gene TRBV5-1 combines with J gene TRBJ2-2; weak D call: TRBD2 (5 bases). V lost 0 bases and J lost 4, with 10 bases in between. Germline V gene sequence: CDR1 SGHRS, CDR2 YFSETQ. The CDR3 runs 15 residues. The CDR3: CASSLVLAGTGELFF. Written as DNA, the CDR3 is TGCGCCAGCAGCTTGGTTCTAGCTGGCACCGGGGAGCTGTTTTTT. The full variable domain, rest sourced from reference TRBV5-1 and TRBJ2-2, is KAGVTQTPRYLIKTRGQQVTLSCSPISGHRSVSWYQQTPGQGLQFLFEYFSETQRNKGNFPGRFSGRQFSNSRSEMNVSTLELGDSALYLCASSLVLAGTGELFFGEGSRLTVL.

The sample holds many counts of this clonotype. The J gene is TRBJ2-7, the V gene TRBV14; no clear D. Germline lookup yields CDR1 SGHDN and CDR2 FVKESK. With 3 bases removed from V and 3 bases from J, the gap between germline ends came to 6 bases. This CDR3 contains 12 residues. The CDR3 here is CASSQSVYEQYF. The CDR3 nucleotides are TGTGCCAGCAGCCAGTCCGTCTACGAGCAGTACTTC.

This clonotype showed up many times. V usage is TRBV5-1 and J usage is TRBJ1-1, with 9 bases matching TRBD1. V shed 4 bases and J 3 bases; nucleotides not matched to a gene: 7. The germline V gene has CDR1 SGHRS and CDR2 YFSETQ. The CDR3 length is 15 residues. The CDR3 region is CASSDPRDRDTEAFF. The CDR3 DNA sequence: TGCGCCAGCAGCGATCCCCGGGACAGGGACACTGAAGCTTTCTTT. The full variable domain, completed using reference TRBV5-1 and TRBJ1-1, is KAGVTQTPRYLIKTRGQQVTLSCSPISGHRSVSWYQQTPGQGLQFLFEYFSETQRNKGNFPGRFSGRQFSNSRSEMNVSTLELGDSALYLCASSDPRDRDTEAFFGQGTRLTVV.